These 22 T cell receptor beta chains came from one sample sequenced in a study of cytomegalovirus exposure and HLA in healthy donors. The PCR used 60 Vbeta and 13 Jbeta primers. Profiling relied on immunoSEQ multiplex PCR, and the TCRdb table lists in-frame clones only, not all of them. Here the sample spans 120,000 or so clones, approximately 79% being singletons. The specimen sequenced was PBMCs. Every receptor here comes from a man in his fifties or sixties in good health and CMV-seropositive.

The chain has TRBV5-4 and TRBJ2-7, with TRBD1 matching over 8 bases. CDR1 SGHNT and CDR2 YYREEE come from the germline V gene (reference sequence). There are 15 residues in the CDR3. Trimming at V came to 3 bases and at J to 5 bases, leaving 10 bases not matched to a gene. DNA of the CDR3: TGTGCCAGCAGCTCTCCGGACAGGGCGGGTGACGAGCAGTACTTC. Its protein product is CASSSPDRAGDEQYF.

The rearrangement joins TRBV7-2 to TRBJ1-5; possible D gene TRBD1, 6 bases. V lost 2 bases to trimming and J lost 3 bases, with 14 bases between them. The germline CDR1 and CDR2 sequences are SGHTA and FQGNSA. This CDR3 contains 16 residues. In DNA form, the CDR3 reads TGTGCCAGCAGCTTATACGGGGGGCCTAACAATCAGCCCCAGCATTTT. As protein: CASSLYGGPNNQPQHF.

V and J are TRBV29-1 and TRBJ1-2; perhaps TRBD1 as D (5 bases). This CDR3 is 13 amino acids long. Trimming shortened V by 3 bases and J by 7 bases, and 15 bases separated the two germline ends. Germline CDR1 SQVTM, CDR2 ANQGSEA. The CDR3 protein is CSVEVPGDSGYTF. The CDR3 region has the DNA TGCAGCGTTGAGGTCCCGGGGGACTCTGGCTACACCTTC.

The genes are TRBV6-4 and TRBJ2-1, with 12 bases that match TRBD2. This CDR3 has 15 amino acids. The germline CDR1 and CDR2 sequences are MRHNA and SNTAGT. Trimming cost V 6 bases and J 7 bases; bases outside gene matches: 7. The chain's CDR3 is CASSRLAGALNEQFF. Here the CDR3 DNA reads TGTGCCAGCAGCAGACTAGCGGGAGCTCTGAATGAGCAGTTCTTC.

V gene TRBV5-1 combines with J gene TRBJ2-2, with TRBD2 matching 14 bases. The germline V gene has CDR1 SGHRS and CDR2 YFSETQ. Losses at the gene ends were 4 bases for V and 10 bases for J; bases not matched to a gene: 9. The CDR3 is 16 amino acids. The CDR3, as DNA: TGCGCCAGCAGCATCCCGGGACTAGCGGGAGTTGTGGAGCTGTTTTTT. This translates into CASSIPGLAGVVELFF.

The chain employs TRBV6-1 and TRBJ2-7; D is possibly TRBD1 (5 bases). V was cut by 6 bases and J by 2 bases, with 17 bases left in between. Germline-derived CDR1 and CDR2 are MNHNS and SASEGT. This CDR3 has 15 amino acids. The CDR3 sequence: CASSRRALTPYEQYF. In nucleotides, the CDR3 is TGTGCCAGCAGCCGCAGGGCTCTTACCCCCTACGAGCAGTACTTC.

The chain combines TRBV5-4 with TRBJ2-7; 7 positions match TRBD1. V was pared by 0 bases and J by 4 bases, with 7 bases of the junction left unmatched. The V gene's germline CDR1 is SGHNT and CDR2 YYREEE (reference sequence). The CDR3 totals 15 residues. CDR3 residues: CASSLGAGGIYEQYF. The CDR3 DNA sequence: TGTGCCAGCAGCTTGGGTGCAGGGGGAATTTACGAGCAGTACTTC.

The chain links TRBV19 to TRBJ1-1; 8 bases match TRBD1. J gave up 3 bases and V 3 bases, and 3 bases lay outside the gene matches. The CDR3 contains 14 residues. Germline values: CDR1 LNHDA, CDR2 SQIVND (reference sequence). Written as DNA, the CDR3 is TGTGCCAGTAGTATCCACAGGGGGGACACTGAAGCTTTCTTT. Protein sequence: CASSIHRGDTEAFF.

The chain carries TRBV28 and TRBJ1-1; no firm D call. V was clipped by 8 bases and J by 0 bases, with 10 bases between them. From germline, CDR1 is MDHEN and CDR2 SYDVKM. There are 13 residues in the CDR3. The CDR3 bases are TGTGCCAGCTACGGAGAGTTGAACACTGAAGCTTTCTTT. This encodes CASYGELNTEAFF. Using reference TRBV28 and TRBJ1-1 for the parts outside the CDR3, the full variable domain is DVKVTQSSRYLVKRTGEKVFLECVQDMDHENMFWYRQDPGLGLRLIYFSYDVKMKEKGDIPEGYSVSREKKERFSLILESASTNQTSMYLCASYGELNTEAFFGQGTRLTVV.

The V call is TRBV27, the J call TRBJ2-3; TRBD2 agrees at 7 bases. Germline trimming cut 9 bases from V and 6 bases from J; bases unmatched to any gene: 12. This CDR3 is built from 14 residues. The V gene's germline CDR1 is MNHEY and CDR2 SMNVEV (reference sequence). CDR3 nucleotide sequence: TGTGCCAGTGGAGGGGCGGGAGTTGAGGATACGCAGTATTTT. Protein sequence: CASGGAGVEDTQYF.

The chain recombines TRBV5-5 with TRBJ2-5, with 10 bases that match TRBD2. The CDR3 is made up of 16 amino acids. Germline values: CDR1 SGHKS, CDR2 YYEKEE (reference sequence). V shed 0 bases and J 2 bases; nucleotides not matched to a gene: 4. The chain's CDR3 is CASSLGVAGGQETQYF. The CDR3 bases are TGTGCCAGCAGCTTGGGGGTAGCGGGGGGTCAAGAGACCCAGTACTTC.

This chain connects TRBV19 to TRBJ2-7; 7 bases agree with TRBD2. Per germline, CDR1 LNHDA and CDR2 SQIVND (reference sequence). V shed 3 bases and J 7 bases; nucleotides not matched to a gene: 12. This CDR3 has 15 residues. The CDR3 sequence: CASSIQTSHPQEQYF. CDR3 nucleotide sequence: TGTGCCAGTAGTATCCAGACTAGCCACCCGCAAGAGCAGTACTTC.

This chain's CDR3 is CASSEQRETQYF. CDR3 DNA: TGTGCCAGCAGTGAACAGCGGGAGACCCAGTACTTC. This chain joins TRBV6-1 and TRBJ2-5; the D gene is possibly TRBD2 (5 bases). The length of the CDR3 is 12 residues. The germline V and J ends were trimmed by 2 bases and 5 bases, with 6 bases remaining between them. Germline lookup yields CDR1 MNHNS and CDR2 SASEGT.

The chain uses TRBV7-2 and TRBJ1-1; D gene ambiguous. This CDR3 has 15 amino acids. Trimming left V 4 bases short and J 7 bases short, with 19 bases between. Germline CDR1 and CDR2: SGHTA and FQGNSA. The CDR3 sequence is CASSSYLLGRGEAFF. The CDR3 coding sequence is TGTGCCAGCAGCTCCTACCTTCTGGGCCGGGGTGAAGCTTTCTTT.

The chain uses TRBV28 and TRBJ2-7; 7 positions agree with TRBD2. CDR3 length: 13 amino acids. V shed 5 bases and J 2 bases; nucleotides not matched to a gene: 3. CDR1 and CDR2 (germline): MDHEN, SYDVKM. CDR3 coding DNA: TGTGCCAGCAGTGGGGCGGGAGCCTACGAGCAGTACTTC. This codes for CASSGAGAYEQYF.

The chain is built from TRBV5-1 and TRBJ1-4; D may be TRBD1 (6 bases). Trimming removed 4 bases from V and 1 base from J, with 14 bases in between. The germline V gene encodes CDR1 SGHRS and CDR2 YFSETQ. The CDR3 is 16 amino acids. The CDR3 coding sequence is TGCGCCAGCAGCGGTAAAAGGGGGGGAACTAATGAAAAACTGTTTTTT. This gives the protein CASSGKRGGTNEKLFF.

The chain joins TRBV6-5 to TRBJ2-3; D may be TRBD2 (6 bases). The germline CDR1 and CDR2 sequences are MNHEY and SVGAGI. This CDR3 is built from 15 residues. V was cut by 2 bases and J by 0 bases, with 9 bases left in between. This CDR3 is CASSYGEESTDTQYF. As DNA, the CDR3 is TGTGCCAGCAGTTACGGGGAGGAAAGCACAGATACGCAGTATTTT.

V and J are TRBV28 and TRBJ2-1, with no clear D. The CDR3 has 12 amino acids. Germline CDR1 and CDR2: MDHEN and SYDVKM. Trimming removed 2 bases at V and 9 bases at J, with 8 bases between. The CDR3 loop reads CASSLIGVEQFF. Written as DNA, the CDR3 is TGTGCCAGCAGTTTAATAGGAGTTGAGCAGTTCTTC.

The V call is TRBV11-2, the J call TRBJ2-1; the match to TRBD2 covers 11 bases. The CDR3 is 17 residues long. V shed 5 bases, J shed 7 bases, and the junction held 13 bases outside the gene matches. Germline V CDR1 and CDR2: SGHAT, FQNNGV. The CDR3 spells CASSTYLGTSGRNEQFF. The CDR3 bases are TGTGCCAGCAGCACCTACCTAGGGACTAGCGGAAGGAATGAGCAGTTCTTC.

The chain employs TRBV11-1 and TRBJ2-5; the D gene is possibly TRBD1 (6 bases). From germline, CDR1 is SGHAT and CDR2 FQDESV (reference sequence). V dropped 6 bases and J dropped 4 bases, with 15 bases sitting between them. The CDR3 is 14 residues long. CDR3: CASSYTGSRETQYF. The CDR3 DNA reads TGTGCCAGCAGTTATACAGGGTCTCGAGAGACCCAGTACTTC.

The chain has TRBV5-1 and TRBJ2-2, with 7 bases aligning to TRBD2. Per the germline V gene, CDR1 is SGHRS and CDR2 is YFSETQ. Trimming cost V 3 bases and J 2 bases; bases outside gene matches: 1. The CDR3 runs 14 residues. In DNA, the CDR3 is TGCGCCAGCAGCTGGGGACTAAACACCGGGGAGCTGTTTTTT. It encodes CASSWGLNTGELFF.

This clone showed up just once. The CDR3 bases are TGTGCTAGTGGTTTGGTCGTGGTGGCGGGTCCGGGGGGCGAAGATCAGCCCCAGCATTTT. Amino acids: CASGLVVVAGPGGEDQPQHF. The genes are TRBV12-5 and TRBJ1-5; tentatively, D is TRBD1 (6 bases). V was shortened by 0 bases and J by 5 bases, with 26 bases between the two germline ends. The CDR3 covers 20 residues. Germline-derived CDR1 and CDR2 are LGHNT and FRNRAP.